Sequencing of this T cell receptor (beta chain) was carried out in a study of T cell repertoires in ileal Crohn's disease (dated by TCRdb to between 2018 and 2021). The study in broad terms: The median duration of disease was around 8 years, and at the time of surgery roughly 36% of patients were active smokers. A total of some 170 mucosal samples from around 50 patients were sequenced, with samples obtained at several locations on the surgical specimen and at postoperative endoscopy. Postoperative therapy was given to about half of the patients, with thiopurines administered to over 10 patients and anti-TNF agents administered to more than 15 patients. The study ran alongside a multicentre cohort designed to identify predictors of early endoscopic recurrence after ileocolonic resection. A Rutgeerts score above i0 was used to define endoscopic postoperative recurrence. The TCR repertoire was analysed in about 50 patients with Crohn's disease drawn from a prospective multicentre cohort. Every patient underwent surgery because of a complication, which was stricturing disease in around 60% of cases and penetrating disease in approximately 39%. Results the study describes overall, beyond this receptor: Compared with CD4 T cells, sorted CD8 T cells held more high-frequency clones, which suggests that the mucosal expansions were mostly CD8. Patients who were active smokers at surgery had a significantly higher proportion of clonal expansions than non-smokers (about 27% vs 20%, p=0.02). Higher percentages of high-frequency clones at the time of surgery were linked to endoscopic recurrence, and every patient with clonality above 26.8% (18/57) had recurrence. Only a subgroup of patients, of unstated size, had mucosal CD4 and CD8 T cells sorted and sequenced.

This clone was seen a handful of times. Its specific antigen is unknown. Base qualities are missing; no much larger clone stands one base away. Adults with ileal or ileocolonic Crohn's disease and an indication for ileocolonic resection were eligible for inclusion. Whole ileal mucosal biopsies were stored frozen at -80°C before DNA extraction. Genomic DNA was isolated from frozen whole biopsies using a TRizol-based method, and the DNA was quantified with a NanoDrop 2000 spectrophotometer. For commercial TCRB immunosequencing, around 500 nanograms of biopsy DNA were submitted for each sample. CDR3 regions were amplified from genomic DNA by Adaptive Biotechnology using a two-step, amplification bias-controlled multiplex PCR. Primers covering every V and J gene segment were used in the first PCR, while barcodes and Illumina adapters were added in the second PCR. CDR3 libraries were sequenced on an Illumina instrument. In the source study's methods: Analysis combined the vendor-provided pipelines with custom analysis of raw data in R/Bioconductor under R version 3.3.0. Clonality, which ranges from 0 to 1, was calculated as the inverse of the normalised Shannon entropy across all productive clones. The repertoire share taken up by the top 100 clones defined high-frequency clones, and only clones that passed a 95% confidence test were kept. The Simpson index measured repertoire diversity, and the Morisita-Horn index measured overlap between samples. This is the immuneACCESS table as TCRdb keeps it, with only in-frame sequences that have V and J called. A part of the clones is gone; compared with another copy, unresolved V genes explain less than half, and the rest is unexplained. That table gives V, J and clone size, and the DNA gave D and trimming. This sample lists some 16,000 clones; about 80% were detected once. Under 5.5% of the sample is taken by the ten largest.

The sequence derives from an adult with Crohn's disease. The sequenced material came from ileal tissue.

The base sequence is TGTGCCAGTAATCAGGGTGATCAGCCCCAGCATTTT. It translates as CASNQGDQPQHF. Here the chain combines TRBV19 and TRBJ1-5; tentative D gene TRBD1, with 5 bases matching. According to the germline V gene (reference sequence), CDR1 reads LNHDA and CDR2 reads SQIVND. The CDR3 measures 12 amino acids from cysteine to phenylalanine. The kept DNA is CDR3 alone, 36 bases in frame from the first base. Deletion took 7 bases off V and 5 bases off J, with a span of 9 bases between the germline ends. Here the CDR3 is joined to the reference TRBV19 and TRBJ1-5 genes, and the full variable domain is: DGGITQSPKYLFRKEGQNVTLSCEQNLNHDAMYWYRQDPGQGLRLIYYSQIVNDFQKGDIAEGYSVSREKKESFPLTVTSAQKNPTAFYLCASNQGDQPQHFGDGTRLSIL.